This T cell receptor beta chain was sequenced in a study of OX40 agonist ivuxolimab in advanced cancers. Looking at the study overall: Allowance was made for prior anti-PD-1, anti-PD-L1 or anti-CTLA-4 therapy, and 40% to 45% had some.

Findings of the study overall: Normalized T-cell clonal expansion was also low in a subset of nonresponders.

Germline CDR1 reads MGHDK; CDR2 reads SYGVNS. CDR3 length equals 14 residues. Between the trimmed V and J ends, which lost 3 bases and 4 bases, there was a span of 12 bases. Note on this clone: Antigen: not known.

Patients who had autoimmune disease history or got systemic immunosuppression were left out. Profiled with immunoSEQ multiplex PCR; TCRdb holds only in-frame clones, not every one. There are almost 90,000 clones in the sample; approximately 87% occur only once, and around 1.5% lies in the top ten. The clonotype comes from an adult with an advanced solid tumor such as melanoma, head and neck, liver or kidney cancer. The sample in question was CD4+ or CD8+ T cells sorted from blood, obtained in a trial of the OX40 agonist ivuxolimab. The chain recombines TRBV25-1 with TRBJ1-2; possibly TRBD1 for D (6 bases). The CDR3 sequence: CASSDQTGSYGYTF. The CDR3 bases are TGTGCCAGCAGTGACCAAACAGGGTCCTATGGCTACACCTTC.